This TCR beta chain was obtained from a study of T cells after yellow fever vaccination. Findings and caveats of the study: Subsequent booster samples again held most clones from primary vaccination (96% CD4, 85% to 90% CD8). The secondary response was weaker but peaked faster, day 5 versus 15. Any FACS-sorted repertoire could hold abundant clonotypes that contaminate it from the bulk population.

It was through 5'RACE template switching that TCR cDNA was made, with a universal primer site and UMIs added. TCRdb fed the 5' RACE reads into MiXCR, producing one record per CDR3 protein. The table lists 150,000 to 200,000 distinct CDR3 sequences, around 10% of them singletons. This CDR3 comprises 14 residues. V lost 6 bases to trimming and J lost 1 base; unmatched junction nucleotides: 6. The germline gives CDR1 DFQATT, CDR2 SNEGSKA (reference sequence). A remark on this clonotype: Its antigen is undetermined.

This sequence originates from a man aged 18 to 29 who received the YFV17D yellow fever vaccine. Sequencing was performed on CD8+ T cells sorted from PBMCs, taken 15 days after the yellow fever booster vaccination. This chain joins TRBV20-1 and TRBJ1-1, with 9 bases fitting TRBD1. In DNA form, the CDR3 reads TGCAGTGCCCATAGGGACAGGGAGAACACTGAAGCTTTCTTT. It translates to CSAHRDRENTEAFF.